The clone carrying this T cell receptor (beta chain) turned up a few times. The antigen remains undetermined. The sample comes from a study of T cells in localized non-small cell lung cancer. Study observations and caveats: Sequencing, confined to only one tumor region, leaves heterogeneity possible.

The CDR3 covers 13 residues. The germline V and J ends were trimmed by 0 bases and 6 bases, with 9 bases remaining between them. Germline lookup yields CDR1 SGDLS and CDR2 YYNGEE. TCRdb's copy holds only in-frame clones and misses some; the assay was immunoSEQ multiplex PCR. The sample yields over 40,000 clones, roughly 86% seen once. The sequence was obtained from an older female donor with stage I squamous cell lung carcinoma. This chain uses TRBV9 with TRBJ1-2; D gene ambiguous. The specimen comprised peripheral blood, sampled before any cancer treatment. Here the CDR3 reads CASSVGLFDGYTF. Written as DNA, the CDR3 is TGTGCCAGCAGCGTAGGACTGTTCGATGGCTACACCTTC.